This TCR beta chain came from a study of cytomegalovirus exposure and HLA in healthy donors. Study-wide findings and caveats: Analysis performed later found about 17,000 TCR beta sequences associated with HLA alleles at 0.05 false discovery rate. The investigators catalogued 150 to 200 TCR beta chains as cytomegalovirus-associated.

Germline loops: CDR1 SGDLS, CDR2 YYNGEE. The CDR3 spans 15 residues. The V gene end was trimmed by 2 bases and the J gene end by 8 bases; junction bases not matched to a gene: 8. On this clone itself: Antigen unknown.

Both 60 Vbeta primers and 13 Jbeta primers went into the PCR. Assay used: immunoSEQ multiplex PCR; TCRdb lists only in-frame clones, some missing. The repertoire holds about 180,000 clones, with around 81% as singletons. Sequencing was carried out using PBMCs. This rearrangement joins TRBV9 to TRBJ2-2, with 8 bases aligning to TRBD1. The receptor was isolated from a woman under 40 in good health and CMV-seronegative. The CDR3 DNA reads TGTGCCAGCAGCGTTTTAGGACAGGGAAGAGGGGAGCTGTTTTTT. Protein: CASSVLGQGRGELFF.